These T cell receptor beta chains were read from a single sample in a study of T cells in Graves' hyperthyroidism and ophthalmopathy. TCRdb reprocessed the multiplex PCR reads with MiXCR, giving one entry per CDR3 protein. The repertoire consists of approximately 490,000 distinct CDR3 sequences, with around a fifth occurring once and the leading ten covering 49%. Sample: blood. The receptors were gathered from a woman in her seventies with Graves' ophthalmopathy. The CDR3 runs from the conserved cysteine through the conserved F or W. Fields, in order: clone size, D gene, V gene, J gene, CDR3 protein, CDR3 DNA. A D gene is named only where the DNA matches it firmly. Not every row has a clone size; where given, it reads once, few, many or a size class.

.,.,TRBV7-3,TRBJ2-2,CASSSRAIYNTGELFF,TGTGCCAGCAGCTCCAGGGCGATCTATAACACCGGGGAGCTGTTTTTT
few,TRBD2,TRBV28,TRBJ2-3,CASSPRGGRTDTQYF,TGTGCCAGCAGTCCCCGTGGCGGGAGGACAGATACGCAGTATTTT
many,TRBD2,TRBV9,TRBJ2-1,CASSERLAGGNEQFF,TGTGCCAGCAGCGAAAGACTAGCGGGAGGCAATGAGCAGTTCTTC
.,TRBD1,TRBV20-1,TRBJ1-5,CSAQGALSNQPQHF,TGCAGTGCTCAGGGGGCTTTGAGCAATCAGCCCCAGCATTTT
few,.,TRBV7-3,TRBJ2-7,CASSSRRDSYEQYF,TGTGCCAGCAGCTCGCGACGAGACTCCTACGAGCAGTACTTC
once,.,TRBV24-1,TRBJ1-1,CATSAAGLEAFF,TGTGCCACCAGTGCCGCGGGGCTTGAAGCTTTCTTT
.,.,TRBV25-1,TRBJ2-5,CASSEFLGAETQYF,TGTGCCAGCAGTGAATTTCTGGGAGCAGAGACCCAGTACTTC
many,.,TRBV20-1,TRBJ2-3,CSARASGSTDTQYF,TGCAGTGCTAGAGCGAGCGGAAGCACAGATACGCAGTATTTT
.,TRBD1,TRBV20-1,TRBJ2-3,CSASRQGDLDTQYF,TGCAGTGCTAGCAGACAGGGGGATCTGGATACGCAGTATTTT
many,TRBD2,TRBV25-1,TRBJ2-5,CASSELVASGRAFETQYF,TGTGCCAGCAGTGAATTAGTCGCTAGCGGGAGGGCATTCGAGACCCAGTACTTC